The 19 T cell receptor beta chains given below trace back to one sample, sequenced in a study of identical twins. Each CDR3 protein is one row after TCRdb ran MiXCR on the 5' RACE reads. This table has 700,000 or so distinct CDR3 sequences, around 8.6% appearing once. This sample was shared with a second study, whose subject was yellow fever vaccine responses in identical twins.

Sequenced: PBMCs. These receptors all stem from a woman aged 18-35 years in good health.

In its sample, this clonotype was seen a few times. The chain carries TRBV5-1 and TRBJ2-1; tentative D call: TRBD1 (6 bases). This CDR3 has 17 residues. CDR1 SGHRS and CDR2 YFSETQ come from the germline V gene. Between the trimmed V and J ends, which lost 8 bases and 0 bases, there was a span of 21 bases. This CDR3 is CARITDTGLSSYNEQFF. In nucleotides, the CDR3 is TGCGCCAGAATCACAGACACAGGGCTGAGCTCCTACAATGAGCAGTTCTTC.

This clonotype was seen a few times. The V and J genes are TRBV4-2 and TRBJ2-7; TRBD2 aligns across 11 bases. Germline V gives CDR1 LGHNA, CDR2 YNFKEQ. CDR3 length: 17 residues. Unmatched junction bases numbered 7, after V lost 1 base and J lost 2 bases. In nucleotides, the CDR3 is TGTGCCAGCAGCCAAGCCTGGGGGACTAGCGGTACCTACGAGCAGTACTTC. This sequence encodes CASSQAWGTSGTYEQYF.

This clonotype occurred many times. The chain employs TRBV12-3 or TRBV12-4 and TRBJ2-1, with 8 bases fitting TRBD1. With 5 bases clipped from V and 7 bases from J, the junction kept 4 bases outside the gene matches. The length of the CDR3 is 13 residues. The CDR3 DNA reads TGTGCCAGCAGTCAGGGGGCTGTGAATGAGCAGTTCTTC. Its protein is CASSQGAVNEQFF.

The gene calls are TRBV4-3 and TRBJ2-3, with 7 bases aligning to TRBD2. CDR3 length: 19 residues. Per the germline V gene, CDR1 is LGHNA and CDR2 is YSLEER. V dropped 0 bases and J dropped 3; count of bases not matched to a gene: 15. This CDR3 reads CASSQETVVGRALTDTQYF. CDR3 nucleotide sequence: TGCGCCAGCAGCCAAGAAACCGTGGTTGGGAGGGCCTTGACAGATACGCAGTATTTT.

This chain connects TRBV20-1 to TRBJ2-3; 10 nucleotides match TRBD1. The CDR3 is made up of 16 amino acids. Germline V CDR1 and CDR2: DFQATT, SNEGSKA (reference sequence). Trimming removed 5 bases from V and 2 bases from J; junction bases left unmatched: 10. Here the CDR3 reads CSARSRQGAYTDTQYF. For the CDR3, the DNA is TGCAGTGCTCGAAGCCGACAGGGGGCTTACACAGATACGCAGTATTTT.

V and J are TRBV2 and TRBJ2-2; the match to TRBD2 covers 9 bases. V gave up 10 bases and J gave up 2 bases; unmatched junction bases: 8. Germline CDR1 is SNHLY and CDR2 is FYNNEI. CDR3 length: 15 residues. This chain's CDR3 is CATSGTSLNTGELFF. Written as DNA, the CDR3 is TGTGCCACCAGCGGGACTAGCCTTAACACCGGGGAGCTGTTTTTT.

This clonotype occurred many times. The gene calls are TRBV28 and TRBJ2-3, with a tentative D call TRBD2 (6 bases). Germline V gene sequence: CDR1 MDHEN, CDR2 SYDVKM. V lost 7 bases and J 5 bases, leaving 31 bases between the germline ends. This CDR3 contains 19 residues. DNA of the CDR3: TGTGCCAGCATCTCTTATGGGGCCGGGACTTTTGGGAGGAGAGATACGCAGTATTTT. Protein sequence: CASISYGAGTFGRRDTQYF.

This chain joins TRBV7-2 and TRBJ2-2; D gene unclear. This CDR3 comprises 14 residues. CDR1 SGHTA and CDR2 FQGNSA come from the germline V gene. V gave up 2 bases and J gave up 3 bases, with 7 bases separating them. The CDR3 bases are TGTGCCAGCAGCTTAATCGTATACACCGGGGAGCTGTTTTTT. It is translated as CASSLIVYTGELFF.

This clonotype was seen many times. This rearrangement joins TRBV20-1 to TRBJ2-7; D not resolved. The germline V and J ends were trimmed by 3 bases and 6 bases, with 12 bases remaining between them. Germline V gives CDR1 DFQATT, CDR2 SNEGSKA (reference sequence). This CDR3 comprises 12 residues. This CDR3 reads CSARSGPPEQYF. The DNA for the CDR3 is TGCAGTGCTAGGTCAGGACCCCCCGAGCAGTACTTC.

This clonotype came up a few times. The chain links TRBV7-2 to TRBJ2-1; 8 bases are a match to TRBD2. CDR1 is SGHTA and CDR2 is FQGNSA in the germline V gene. Trimming took 5 bases from V and 8 from J; bases not matched to a gene: 8. The CDR3 has 14 amino acids. The CDR3: CASSPMRGAHEQFF. The CDR3 bases are TGTGCCAGCAGCCCCATGCGGGGGGCGCATGAGCAGTTCTTC.

This clonotype was counted a few times. This chain joins TRBV20-1 and TRBJ1-1; no clear D gene. The germline V and J ends were trimmed by 1 base and 3 bases, with 12 bases remaining between them. Germline V gene lookup returns CDR1 DFQATT and CDR2 SNEGSKA (reference sequence). The CDR3 length is 14 residues. The CDR3 DNA sequence: TGCAGTGCTAGAGTCGCGGGTCGGGACACTGAAGCTTTCTTT. Amino acids: CSARVAGRDTEAFF.

The chain joins TRBV29-1 to TRBJ1-1; D is unclear. Germline CDR1 is SQVTM and CDR2 is ANQGSEA. V dropped 3 bases and J dropped 0 bases, with 8 bases sitting between them. The CDR3 runs 13 residues. In DNA form, the CDR3 reads TGCAGCGTTGAGTACAGAATGAACACTGAAGCTTTCTTT. It translates to CSVEYRMNTEAFF. Full variable domain (missing parts from reference TRBV29-1 and TRBJ1-1): SAVISQKPSRDICQRGTSLTIQCQVDSQVTMMFWYRQQPGQSLTLIATANQGSEATYESGFVIDKFPISRPNLTFSTLTVSNMSPEDSSIYLCSVEYRMNTEAFFGQGTRLTVV.

The CDR3 is CASSSLRDTAYEQYF. The CDR3 DNA sequence: TGTGCCAGCAGCAGCCTCCGAGACACCGCCTACGAGCAGTACTTC. The V gene is TRBV11-2, the J gene TRBJ2-7, with D hard to call. The V gene's germline CDR1 is SGHAT and CDR2 FQNNGV. The CDR3 consists of 15 residues. V was shortened by 5 bases and J by 2 bases, with 16 bases between the two germline ends.

The chain recombines TRBV20-1 with TRBJ2-1; maybe TRBD1 (5 bases). V was trimmed by 3 bases and J by 5 bases, leaving 11 bases between them. In germline, CDR1 is DFQATT, CDR2 SNEGSKA (reference sequence). The length of the CDR3 is 13 residues. In DNA form, the CDR3 reads TGCAGTGCTAGGGGGCAGACCAACAATGAGCAGTTCTTC. Protein sequence: CSARGQTNNEQFF.

Of note for this clonotype: Being one base from a much bigger clone, this may be a read error. V gene TRBV6-6 combines with J gene TRBJ2-4; D is unclear. V was cut by 10 bases and J by 0 bases, with 7 bases left in between. This CDR3 has 12 residues. Germline-derived CDR1 and CDR2 are MNHNY and SVGAGI (reference sequence). Written as DNA, the CDR3 is TGTGCCACCAGCCTAGCCAAAAACATTCAGTACTTC. Encoded protein: CATSLAKNIQYF.

This clonotype was observed at least ten times. The V call is TRBV15, the J call TRBJ1-5, with 7 bases that match TRBD1. Germline V gene sequence: CDR1 LNHNV, CDR2 YYDKDF (reference sequence). V shed 0 bases, J shed 3 bases, and the junction held 8 bases outside the gene matches. This CDR3 region has 17 residues. The CDR3 protein is CATSRDPTGTINQPQHF. CDR3 in DNA: TGTGCCACCAGCAGAGACCCGACAGGGACAATCAATCAGCCCCAGCATTTT.

This clonotype was counted only a few times. The CDR3 region is CASSLSTGYEQYF. For the CDR3, the DNA is TGTGCCAGCAGTTTATCTACGGGTTACGAGCAGTACTTC. This rearrangement joins TRBV28 to TRBJ2-7; D uncertain. The CDR3 length is 13 residues. Germline CDR1 MDHEN, CDR2 SYDVKM. Trimming cost V 1 base and J 4 bases, with 8 bases left between them.

This chain connects TRBV28 to TRBJ2-1; D is perhaps TRBD2 (7 bases). Between the trimmed V and J ends, which lost 5 bases and 7 bases, there was a span of 21 bases. The CDR3 runs to 16 residues. The germline V gene encodes CDR1 MDHEN and CDR2 SYDVKM. The CDR3 sequence is CASSPRKGGKRNEQFF. In DNA, the CDR3 is TGTGCCAGCAGTCCTCGTAAGGGGGGGAAGAGGAATGAGCAGTTCTTC.

The chain employs TRBV29-1 and TRBJ2-6; 10 bases align to TRBD1. Per the germline V gene, CDR1 is SQVTM and CDR2 is ANQGSEA. Trimming cost V 8 bases and J 1 base; bases outside gene matches: 8. The CDR3 spans 16 residues. The CDR3 loop is CSQRGQGWSGANVLTF. Written as DNA, the CDR3 is TGCAGCCAAAGGGGACAGGGGTGGTCTGGGGCCAACGTCCTGACTTTC.